These T cell receptor beta chains were read from a single sample in a study of PD-1 blockade in classical Hodgkin lymphoma. Sequenced by immunoSEQ multiplex PCR; TCRdb stores in-frame clones only, minus some. The repertoire has roughly 100,000 clones, roughly 87% of them found once; the top ten carry around 20%. Material: peripheral blood mononuclear cells (PBMCs), obtained before the fourth cycle of nivolumab. The source is a human donor with classical Hodgkin lymphoma. Each CDR3 is given with its conserved first and last residue. Fields, in order: CDR3 protein, CDR3 DNA, V gene, D gene, J gene, CDR3 length, clone size. A D gene is named only where the DNA matches it firmly. Only part of the rows carry a size: once, few, many, or a class if the clone is expanded.

CDR3 protein: CASSLGDSLNTEAFF; CDR3 DNA: TGTGCCAGCAGCTTAGGGGACAGCTTGAACACTGAAGCTTTCTTT; V gene: TRBV7-6; D gene: TRBD1; J gene: TRBJ1-1; CDR3 length: 15; clone size: -
CDR3 protein: CASSQNPGTEFYEQYF; CDR3 DNA: TGCGCCAGCAGCCAGAATCCCGGGACTGAGTTCTACGAGCAGTACTTC; V gene: TRBV4-1; D gene: -; J gene: TRBJ2-7; CDR3 length: 16; clone size: -
CDR3 protein: CASSFRPSTGELFF; CDR3 DNA: TGTGCCAGCAGCTTTAGGCCGAGCACCGGGGAGCTGTTTTTT; V gene: TRBV11-2; D gene: -; J gene: TRBJ2-2; CDR3 length: 14; clone size: -
CDR3 protein: CASTARDGIDTQYF; CDR3 DNA: TGTGCCAGCACTGCACGGGATGGAATAGATACGCAGTATTTT; V gene: TRBV6-5; D gene: -; J gene: TRBJ2-3; CDR3 length: 14; clone size: -
CDR3 protein: CASSLAVSDTDTQYF; CDR3 DNA: TGCGCCAGCAGCTTGGCGGTTAGCGACACAGATACGCAGTATTTT; V gene: TRBV5-1; D gene: -; J gene: TRBJ2-3; CDR3 length: 15; clone size: -
CDR3 protein: CASSRDRFLNYGYTF; CDR3 DNA: TGTGCCAGCAGTCGGGACAGGTTCCTTAACTATGGCTACACCTTC; V gene: TRBV14; D gene: TRBD1; J gene: TRBJ1-2; CDR3 length: 15; clone size: -
CDR3 protein: CASSRKRGTEAFF; CDR3 DNA: TGTGCCAGCAGTAGAAAGAGGGGCACTGAAGCTTTCTTT; V gene: TRBV11-2; D gene: -; J gene: TRBJ1-1; CDR3 length: 13; clone size: -
CDR3 protein: CASSLKWTERNTEAFF; CDR3 DNA: TGTGCCAGCAGCTTAAAATGGACAGAGAGGAACACTGAAGCTTTCTTT; V gene: TRBV7-4; D gene: -; J gene: TRBJ1-1; CDR3 length: 16; clone size: -
CDR3 protein: CASSVSRGREQYF; CDR3 DNA: TGTGCCAGCTCAGTTAGTCGGGGGCGCGAGCAGTACTTC; V gene: TRBV18; D gene: -; J gene: TRBJ2-7; CDR3 length: 13; clone size: -
CDR3 protein: CASSFLAGGPDNEQFF; CDR3 DNA: TGTGCCAGCAGCTTTTTAGCGGGAGGGCCCGACAATGAGCAGTTCTTC; V gene: TRBV5-4; D gene: TRBD2; J gene: TRBJ2-1; CDR3 length: 16; clone size: -
CDR3 protein: CASSLATVYGYTF; CDR3 DNA: TGTGCCAGCAGCTTAGCGACAGTTTATGGCTACACCTTC; V gene: TRBV7-2; D gene: -; J gene: TRBJ1-2; CDR3 length: 13; clone size: -
CDR3 protein: CASSLVDAHEQYF; CDR3 DNA: TGTGCCAGCAGCTTAGTAGACGCGCACGAGCAGTACTTC; V gene: TRBV11-2; D gene: -; J gene: TRBJ2-7; CDR3 length: 13; clone size: once
CDR3 protein: CASSPWDGSSHNEQFF; CDR3 DNA: TGTGCCAGCAGCCCATGGGACGGTAGCTCCCACAATGAGCAGTTCTTC; V gene: TRBV7-9; D gene: -; J gene: TRBJ2-1; CDR3 length: 16; clone size: -
CDR3 protein: CARLQGARNQPQHF; CDR3 DNA: TGTGCCAGATTACAGGGGGCAAGGAATCAGCCCCAGCATTTT; V gene: TRBV5-3; D gene: TRBD1; J gene: TRBJ1-5; CDR3 length: 14; clone size: once
CDR3 protein: CASSVANEGSGEQYF; CDR3 DNA: TGTGCCAGCAGCGTAGCTAACGAGGGGTCGGGCGAGCAGTACTTC; V gene: TRBV9; D gene: -; J gene: TRBJ2-7; CDR3 length: 15; clone size: -
CDR3 protein: CASSLGTEAFF; CDR3 DNA: TGCGCCAGCAGCTTGGGCACTGAAGCTTTCTTT; V gene: TRBV10-1; D gene: -; J gene: TRBJ1-1; CDR3 length: 11; clone size: -
CDR3 protein: CASSQVVGTYEQYF; CDR3 DNA: TGCGCCAGCAGCCAAGTCGTGGGGACCTACGAGCAGTACTTC; V gene: TRBV4-3; D gene: -; J gene: TRBJ2-7; CDR3 length: 14; clone size: -
CDR3 protein: CASSLTQGKTQYF; CDR3 DNA: TGTGCCAGCAGTCTTACCCAGGGGAAGACCCAGTACTTC; V gene: TRBV7-7; D gene: -; J gene: TRBJ2-5; CDR3 length: 13; clone size: once
CDR3 protein: CASSLLAGGREQYF; CDR3 DNA: TGTGCCAGCAGTTTACTAGCGGGAGGGCGGGAGCAGTACTTC; V gene: TRBV28; D gene: TRBD2; J gene: TRBJ2-7; CDR3 length: 14; clone size: -
CDR3 protein: CASSHVRAPDTQYF; CDR3 DNA: TGTGCCAGCAGCCACGTGCGGGCGCCAGATACGCAGTATTTT; V gene: TRBV7-6; D gene: -; J gene: TRBJ2-3; CDR3 length: 14; clone size: -
CDR3 protein: CASSVSRTEAFF; CDR3 DNA: TGTGCCAGCAGTGTATCCCGAACTGAAGCTTTCTTT; V gene: TRBV2; D gene: -; J gene: TRBJ1-1; CDR3 length: 12; clone size: once
CDR3 protein: CAWAGLANTDTQYF; CDR3 DNA: TGTGCCTGGGCGGGACTAGCGAACACAGATACGCAGTATTTT; V gene: TRBV30; D gene: TRBD2; J gene: TRBJ2-3; CDR3 length: 14; clone size: -
CDR3 protein: CASSLGGVNRPQHF; CDR3 DNA: TGTGCCAGCAGCTTAGGGGGGGTGAACAGGCCCCAGCATTTT; V gene: TRBV7-2; D gene: -; J gene: TRBJ1-5; CDR3 length: 14; clone size: -
CDR3 protein: CASSPGPVQETQYF; CDR3 DNA: TGTGCCAGCTCACCAGGGCCAGTCCAAGAGACCCAGTACTTC; V gene: TRBV18; D gene: -; J gene: TRBJ2-5; CDR3 length: 14; clone size: -
CDR3 protein: CASSTDPTDTQYF; CDR3 DNA: TGTGCCAGCAGCACGGACCCCACAGATACGCAGTATTTT; V gene: TRBV7-2; D gene: -; J gene: TRBJ2-3; CDR3 length: 13; clone size: -
CDR3 protein: CASSTTNQPQHF; CDR3 DNA: TGCGCCAGCAGTACAACCAATCAGCCCCAGCATTTT; V gene: TRBV10-1; D gene: -; J gene: TRBJ1-5; CDR3 length: 12; clone size: -
CDR3 protein: CASSFPGAGYTF; CDR3 DNA: TGTGCCAGCAGCTTTCCGGGAGCGGGCTACACCTTC; V gene: TRBV7-2; D gene: -; J gene: TRBJ1-2; CDR3 length: 12; clone size: -
CDR3 protein: CASSQFQTLYEQYF; CDR3 DNA: TGTGCCAGCAGCCAATTCCAAACCCTCTACGAGCAGTACTTC; V gene: TRBV16; D gene: -; J gene: TRBJ2-7; CDR3 length: 14; clone size: -
CDR3 protein: CASSVGGEAYGYTF; CDR3 DNA: TGTGCCAGCAGCGTAGGGGGGGAGGCCTATGGCTACACCTTC; V gene: TRBV9; D gene: -; J gene: TRBJ1-2; CDR3 length: 14; clone size: -
CDR3 protein: CASSQTGTANYEQYF; CDR3 DNA: TGCGCCAGCAGCCAAACCGGGACCGCTAACTACGAGCAGTACTTC; V gene: TRBV4-1; D gene: -; J gene: TRBJ2-7; CDR3 length: 15; clone size: -
CDR3 protein: CASSVPGRGYNEQFF; CDR3 DNA: TGTGCCAGCAGTGTCCCGGGACGAGGGTACAATGAGCAGTTCTTC; V gene: TRBV2; D gene: -; J gene: TRBJ2-1; CDR3 length: 15; clone size: -
CDR3 protein: CASSLGFTSGGVETQYF; CDR3 DNA: TGCGCCAGCAGCTTGGGCTTTACTAGCGGAGGGGTAGAGACCCAGTACTTC; V gene: TRBV5-1; D gene: TRBD2; J gene: TRBJ2-5; CDR3 length: 17; clone size: once
CDR3 protein: CASSQALTGGGAGELFF; CDR3 DNA: TGCGCCAGCAGCCAAGCTCTGACAGGGGGGGGAGCCGGGGAGCTGTTTTTT; V gene: TRBV4-1; D gene: TRBD1; J gene: TRBJ2-2; CDR3 length: 17; clone size: -
CDR3 protein: CASSPQTGGDYGYTF; CDR3 DNA: TGCGCCAGCAGCCCTCAAACAGGGGGCGACTATGGCTACACCTTC; V gene: TRBV4-3; D gene: TRBD1; J gene: TRBJ1-2; CDR3 length: 15; clone size: -
CDR3 protein: CASSEGVAGIAMWF; CDR3 DNA: TGCGCCAGCAGTGAGGGGGTAGCGGGAATCGCAATGTGGTTC; V gene: TRBV10-2; D gene: TRBD2; J gene: TRBJ2-4; CDR3 length: 14; clone size: -
CDR3 protein: CASSGHANTEAFF; CDR3 DNA: TGTGCCAGCTCTGGGCACGCGAACACTGAAGCTTTCTTT; V gene: TRBV25-1; D gene: -; J gene: TRBJ1-1; CDR3 length: 13; clone size: few
CDR3 protein: CASRAGTGDGETQYF; CDR3 DNA: TGTGCCAGCAGAGCCGGGACTGGGGACGGAGAGACCCAGTACTTC; V gene: TRBV7-6; D gene: -; J gene: TRBJ2-5; CDR3 length: 15; clone size: once
CDR3 protein: CASSSGTGTLLAGTGELFF; CDR3 DNA: TGTGCCAGCAGCTCTGGGACAGGGACCCTCCTAGCGGGAACCGGGGAGCTGTTTTTT; V gene: TRBV5-6; D gene: -; J gene: TRBJ2-2; CDR3 length: 19; clone size: once
CDR3 protein: CASSPQGETQYF; CDR3 DNA: TGTGCCAGCAGCCCGCAGGGTGAGACCCAGTACTTC; V gene: TRBV9; D gene: -; J gene: TRBJ2-5; CDR3 length: 12; clone size: -
CDR3 protein: CSVNGLSYEQYF; CDR3 DNA: TGCAGCGTTAATGGATTGTCCTACGAGCAGTACTTC; V gene: TRBV29-1; D gene: -; J gene: TRBJ2-7; CDR3 length: 12; clone size: -
CDR3 protein: CASSLRDRGDEQYF; CDR3 DNA: TGCGCCAGCAGCCTACGGGACAGGGGCGACGAGCAGTACTTC; V gene: TRBV4-1; D gene: TRBD1; J gene: TRBJ2-7; CDR3 length: 14; clone size: -
CDR3 protein: CASSLGGQGAIGNTIYF; CDR3 DNA: TGTGCCAGCAGCTTAGGAGGACAGGGGGCGATAGGAAACACCATATATTTT; V gene: TRBV7-2; D gene: TRBD1; J gene: TRBJ1-3; CDR3 length: 17; clone size: few
CDR3 protein: CSVEDLRGGRDYGYTF; CDR3 DNA: TGCAGCGTTGAAGATCTTCGGGGGGGCCGGGACTATGGCTACACCTTC; V gene: TRBV29-1; D gene: -; J gene: TRBJ1-2; CDR3 length: 16; clone size: few
CDR3 protein: CASTELGPNTEAFF; CDR3 DNA: TGCGCCAGCACGGAATTAGGGCCGAACACTGAAGCTTTCTTT; V gene: TRBV5-1; D gene: -; J gene: TRBJ1-1; CDR3 length: 14; clone size: -
CDR3 protein: CASSLSRVLESPSEQFF; CDR3 DNA: TGCGCCAGCAGCTTGTCCCGAGTCTTGGAGAGCCCCTCGGAGCAGTTCTTC; V gene: TRBV5-1; D gene: -; J gene: TRBJ2-1; CDR3 length: 17; clone size: -
CDR3 protein: CASHPDRFPRQTQYF; CDR3 DNA: TGTGCCAGCCACCCAGATCGGTTCCCCAGACAGACCCAGTACTTC; V gene: TRBV21-1; D gene: -; J gene: TRBJ2-5; CDR3 length: 15; clone size: -
CDR3 protein: CASSVTGDLYGYTF; CDR3 DNA: TGTGCCAGCAGCGTCACAGGGGACCTCTATGGCTACACCTTC; V gene: TRBV6-6; D gene: TRBD1; J gene: TRBJ1-2; CDR3 length: 14; clone size: once
CDR3 protein: CASSLLAGDTTDTQYF; CDR3 DNA: TGTGCCAGCAGCCTATTAGCAGGGGACACAACAGATACGCAGTATTTT; V gene: TRBV14; D gene: -; J gene: TRBJ2-3; CDR3 length: 16; clone size: once
CDR3 protein: CASSYPDRDYTF; CDR3 DNA: TGTGCCAGCAGTTACCCCGATCGGGACTACACCTTC; V gene: TRBV6-6; D gene: -; J gene: TRBJ1-2; CDR3 length: 12; clone size: once
CDR3 protein: CASSLATGTRRGYTF; CDR3 DNA: TGCGCCAGCAGCTTGGCAACCGGGACTCGGCGTGGCTACACCTTC; V gene: TRBV5-1; D gene: -; J gene: TRBJ1-2; CDR3 length: 15; clone size: -
CDR3 protein: CASSGLRDTEAFF; CDR3 DNA: TGTGCCAGCAGCGGTTTGCGGGACACTGAAGCTTTCTTT; V gene: TRBV9; D gene: -; J gene: TRBJ1-1; CDR3 length: 13; clone size: few
CDR3 protein: CASSGNGNTEAFF; CDR3 DNA: TGCGCCAGCAGTGGCAACGGAAACACTGAAGCTTTCTTT; V gene: TRBV10-1; D gene: -; J gene: TRBJ1-1; CDR3 length: 13; clone size: -
CDR3 protein: CASSLSGLAGEGPYEQYF; CDR3 DNA: TGTGCCAGCAGTTTATCGGGACTAGCGGGAGAGGGCCCCTACGAGCAGTACTTC; V gene: TRBV27; D gene: TRBD2; J gene: TRBJ2-7; CDR3 length: 18; clone size: once
CDR3 protein: CAISRNTGRVNTEAFF; CDR3 DNA: TGTGCCATCAGTCGGAATACAGGGAGGGTGAACACTGAAGCTTTCTTT; V gene: TRBV10-3; D gene: -; J gene: TRBJ1-1; CDR3 length: 16; clone size: -